The clone carrying this T cell receptor beta chain was counted between two and nine times. Its antigen remains unidentified. Data came from immunoSEQ multiplex PCR; TCRdb stores just in-frame clones and leaves some out. Of 30,000 to 45,000 clones listed, 85% were seen once; the top ten hold approximately 3.5%. This entry comes from a study of PD-1 blockade in mismatch repair-deficient tumors. Regarding the study as a whole: Tumor-resident clones, often undetectable pretreatment in blood, expanded then contracted after pembrolizumab.

J was trimmed by 2 bases and V by 6 bases; bases with no gene match: 6. In germline, CDR1 is MNHEY, CDR2 SVGAGI. The CDR3 has 14 amino acids. Every patient had mismatch repair deficiency by PCR or immunohistochemistry. The TCR-sequenced patients were a few responders to pembrolizumab. The V call is TRBV6-5, the J call TRBJ2-7; TRBD2 aligns across 8 bases. Source: peripheral blood, taken roughly 76 weeks after starting pembrolizumab. The origin of this receptor is an adult with mismatch repair-deficient cancer. CDR3 nucleotides: TGTGCCAGCAGGATAGGCGGGAGGCCCTACGAGCAGTACTTC. Translation: CASRIGGRPYEQYF.